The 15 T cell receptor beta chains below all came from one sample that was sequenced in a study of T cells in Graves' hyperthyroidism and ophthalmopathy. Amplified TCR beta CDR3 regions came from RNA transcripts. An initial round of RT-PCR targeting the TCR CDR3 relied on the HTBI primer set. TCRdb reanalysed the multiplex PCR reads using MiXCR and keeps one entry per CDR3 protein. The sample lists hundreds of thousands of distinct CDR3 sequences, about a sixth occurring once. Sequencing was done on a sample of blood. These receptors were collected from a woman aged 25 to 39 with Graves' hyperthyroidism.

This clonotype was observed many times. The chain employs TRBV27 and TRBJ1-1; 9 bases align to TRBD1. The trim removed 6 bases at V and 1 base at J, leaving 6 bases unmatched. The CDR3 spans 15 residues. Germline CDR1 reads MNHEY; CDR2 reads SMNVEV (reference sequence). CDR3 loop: CASRKPGQGNTEAFF. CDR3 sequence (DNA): TGTGCCAGCAGGAAACCGGGACAGGGGAACACTGAAGCTTTCTTT.

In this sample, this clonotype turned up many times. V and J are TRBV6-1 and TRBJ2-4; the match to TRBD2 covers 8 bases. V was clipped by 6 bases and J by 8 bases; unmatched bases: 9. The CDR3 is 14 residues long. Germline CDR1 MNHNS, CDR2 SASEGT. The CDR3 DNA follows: TGTGCCAGCAGGGGAGGACTAGCTGAGGACATTCAGTACTTC. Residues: CASRGGLAEDIQYF.

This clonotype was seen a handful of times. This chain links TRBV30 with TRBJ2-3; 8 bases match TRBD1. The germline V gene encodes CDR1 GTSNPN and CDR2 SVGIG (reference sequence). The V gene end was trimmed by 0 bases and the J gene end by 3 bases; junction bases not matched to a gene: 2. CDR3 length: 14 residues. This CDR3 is CAWSVGQGTDTQYF. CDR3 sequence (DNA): TGTGCCTGGAGTGTAGGACAGGGAACAGATACGCAGTATTTT.

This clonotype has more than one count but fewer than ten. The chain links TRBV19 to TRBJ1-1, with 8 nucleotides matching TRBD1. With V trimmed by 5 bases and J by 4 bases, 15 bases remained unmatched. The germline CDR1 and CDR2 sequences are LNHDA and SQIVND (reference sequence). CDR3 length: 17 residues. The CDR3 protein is CASSFTTGQGASTEAFF. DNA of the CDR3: TGTGCCAGTAGTTTCACGACCGGGCAGGGGGCGTCCACTGAAGCTTTCTTT.

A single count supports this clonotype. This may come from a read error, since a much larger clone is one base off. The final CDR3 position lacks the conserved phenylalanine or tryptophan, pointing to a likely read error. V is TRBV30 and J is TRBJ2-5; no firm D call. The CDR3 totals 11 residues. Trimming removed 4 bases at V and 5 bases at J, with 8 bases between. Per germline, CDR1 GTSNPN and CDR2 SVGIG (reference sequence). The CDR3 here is CAWKWWETQYL. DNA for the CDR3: TGTGCCTGGAAATGGTGGGAGACCCAGTACCTC.

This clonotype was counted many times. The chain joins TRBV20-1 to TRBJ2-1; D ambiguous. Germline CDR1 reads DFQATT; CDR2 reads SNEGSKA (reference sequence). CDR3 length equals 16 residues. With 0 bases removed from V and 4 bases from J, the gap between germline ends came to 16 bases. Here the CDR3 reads CSARDCSVLPYNEQFF. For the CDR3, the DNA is TGCAGTGCTAGAGATTGTTCAGTACTACCGTACAATGAGCAGTTCTTC.

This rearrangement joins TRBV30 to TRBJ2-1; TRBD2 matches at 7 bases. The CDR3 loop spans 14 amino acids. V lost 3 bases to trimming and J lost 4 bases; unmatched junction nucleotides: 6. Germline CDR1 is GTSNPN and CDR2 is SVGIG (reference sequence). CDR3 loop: CAWRGGLTYNEQFF. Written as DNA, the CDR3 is TGTGCCTGGAGGGGGGGACTAACGTACAATGAGCAGTTCTTC.

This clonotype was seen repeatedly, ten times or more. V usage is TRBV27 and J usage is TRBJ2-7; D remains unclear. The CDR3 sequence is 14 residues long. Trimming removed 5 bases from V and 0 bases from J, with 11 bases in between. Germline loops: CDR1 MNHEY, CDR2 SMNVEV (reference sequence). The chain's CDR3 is CASSPSTSSYEQYF. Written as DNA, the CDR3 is TGTGCCAGCAGTCCCTCGACAAGCTCCTACGAGCAGTACTTC.

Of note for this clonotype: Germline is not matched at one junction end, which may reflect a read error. The chain's CDR3 is CASSVISNEQFF. The DNA for the CDR3 is TGTGCCAGCAGCGTAATCTCAAATGAGCAATTCTTC. This chain uses TRBV9 with TRBJ2-1; D gene ambiguous. The CDR3 is 12 residues long. Germline lookup yields CDR1 SGDLS and CDR2 YYNGEE.

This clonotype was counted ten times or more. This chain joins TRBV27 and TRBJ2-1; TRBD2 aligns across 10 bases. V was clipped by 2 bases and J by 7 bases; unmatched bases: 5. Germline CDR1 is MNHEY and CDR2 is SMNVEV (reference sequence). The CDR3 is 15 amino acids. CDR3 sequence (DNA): TGTGCCAGCAGTTTAGGGCCTAGCGGGAGAAATGAGCAGTTCTTC. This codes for CASSLGPSGRNEQFF.

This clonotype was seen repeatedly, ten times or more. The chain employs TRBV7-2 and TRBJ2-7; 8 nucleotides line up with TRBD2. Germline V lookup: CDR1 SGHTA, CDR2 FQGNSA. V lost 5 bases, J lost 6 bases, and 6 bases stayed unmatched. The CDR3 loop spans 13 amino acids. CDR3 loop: CASSARRGGEQYF. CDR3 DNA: TGTGCCAGCAGCGCCCGTCGGGGGGGCGAGCAGTACTTC.

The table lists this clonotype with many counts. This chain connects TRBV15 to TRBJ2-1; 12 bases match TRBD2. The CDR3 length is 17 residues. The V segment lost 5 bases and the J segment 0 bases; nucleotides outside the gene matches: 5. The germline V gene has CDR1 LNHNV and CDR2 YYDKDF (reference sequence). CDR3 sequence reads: CATSGLAGRSSYNEQFF. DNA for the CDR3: TGTGCCACCAGCGGACTAGCGGGACGGAGCTCCTACAATGAGCAGTTCTTC.

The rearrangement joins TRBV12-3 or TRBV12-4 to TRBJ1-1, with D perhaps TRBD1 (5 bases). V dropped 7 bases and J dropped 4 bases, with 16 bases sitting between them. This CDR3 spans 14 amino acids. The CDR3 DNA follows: TGTGCCAGCACTAGCCTAGGGGTTTTCACTGAAGCTTTCTTT. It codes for CASTSLGVFTEAFF.

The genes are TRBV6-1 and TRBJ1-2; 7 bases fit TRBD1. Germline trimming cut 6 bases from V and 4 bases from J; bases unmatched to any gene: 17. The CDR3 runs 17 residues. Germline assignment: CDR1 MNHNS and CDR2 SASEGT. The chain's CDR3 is CASRFKRAGGLLYGYTF. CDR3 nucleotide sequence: TGTGCCAGCAGGTTCAAGAGGGCAGGGGGTCTCCTCTATGGCTACACCTTC.

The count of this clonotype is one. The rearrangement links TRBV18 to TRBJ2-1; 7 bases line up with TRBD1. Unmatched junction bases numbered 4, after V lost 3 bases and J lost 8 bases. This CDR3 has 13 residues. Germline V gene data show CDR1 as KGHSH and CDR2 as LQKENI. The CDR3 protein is CASSPTGPDEQFF. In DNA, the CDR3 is TGTGCCAGCTCACCGACAGGGCCGGATGAGCAGTTCTTC.